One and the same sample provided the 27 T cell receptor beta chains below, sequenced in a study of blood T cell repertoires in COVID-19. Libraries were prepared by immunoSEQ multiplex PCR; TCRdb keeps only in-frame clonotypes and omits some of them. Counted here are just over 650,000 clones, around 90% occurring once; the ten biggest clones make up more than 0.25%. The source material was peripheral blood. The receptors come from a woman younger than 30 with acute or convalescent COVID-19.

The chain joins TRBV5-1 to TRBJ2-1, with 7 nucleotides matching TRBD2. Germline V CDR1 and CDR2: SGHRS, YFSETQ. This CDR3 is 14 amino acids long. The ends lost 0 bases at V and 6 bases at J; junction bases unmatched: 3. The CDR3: CASSLGSGFNEQFF. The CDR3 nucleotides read TGCGCCAGCAGCTTGGGTAGCGGGTTCAATGAGCAGTTCTTC.

CDR3 DNA: TGCGCCAGCAGCGACAGGGGCGCTGGAAACACCATATATTTT. Its translation is CASSDRGAGNTIYF. The rearrangement links TRBV5-1 to TRBJ1-3; TRBD1 aligns across 8 bases. CDR1 is SGHRS, CDR2 YFSETQ, per germline. The J segment lost 2 bases and the V segment lost 4 bases, leaving 2 bases of the junction unmatched. This CDR3 spans 14 amino acids.

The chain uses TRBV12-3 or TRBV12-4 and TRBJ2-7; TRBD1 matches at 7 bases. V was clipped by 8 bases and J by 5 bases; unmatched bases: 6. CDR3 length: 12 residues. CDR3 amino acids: CASAQTGDEQYF. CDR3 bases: TGTGCCAGCGCACAAACAGGGGACGAGCAGTACTTC.

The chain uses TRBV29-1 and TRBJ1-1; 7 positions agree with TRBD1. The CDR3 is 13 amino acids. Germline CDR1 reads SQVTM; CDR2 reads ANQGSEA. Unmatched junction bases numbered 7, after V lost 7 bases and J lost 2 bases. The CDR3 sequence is CSGMTGINTEAFF. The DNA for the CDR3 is TGCAGCGGCATGACAGGGATTAACACTGAAGCTTTCTTT.

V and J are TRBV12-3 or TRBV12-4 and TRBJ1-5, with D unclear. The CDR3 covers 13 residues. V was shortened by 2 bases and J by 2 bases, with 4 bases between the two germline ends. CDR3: CASSLSRNQPQHF. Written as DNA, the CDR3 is TGTGCCAGCAGTTTAAGCCGCAATCAGCCCCAGCATTTT.

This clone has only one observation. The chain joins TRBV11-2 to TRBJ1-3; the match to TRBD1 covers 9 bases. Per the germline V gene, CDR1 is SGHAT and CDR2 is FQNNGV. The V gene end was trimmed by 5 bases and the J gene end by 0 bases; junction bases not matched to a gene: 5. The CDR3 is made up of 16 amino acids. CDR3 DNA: TGTGCCAGCAGCAGGACAGGGGAAGACTCTGGAAACACCATATATTTT. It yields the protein CASSRTGEDSGNTIYF.

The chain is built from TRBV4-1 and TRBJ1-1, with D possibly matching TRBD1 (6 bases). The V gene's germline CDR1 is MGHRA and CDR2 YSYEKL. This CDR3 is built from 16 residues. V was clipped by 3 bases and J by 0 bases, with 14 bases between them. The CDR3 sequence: CASSHETGQLNTEAFF. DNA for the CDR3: TGCGCCAGCAGCCACGAGACAGGACAGTTGAACACTGAAGCTTTCTTT.

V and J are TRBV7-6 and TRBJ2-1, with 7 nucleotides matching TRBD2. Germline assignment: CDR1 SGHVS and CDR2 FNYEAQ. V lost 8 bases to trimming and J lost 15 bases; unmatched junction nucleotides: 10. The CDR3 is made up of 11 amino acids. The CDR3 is CASGRDYAAFF. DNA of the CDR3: TGTGCCAGCGGTCGGGACTATGCCGCGTTCTTC. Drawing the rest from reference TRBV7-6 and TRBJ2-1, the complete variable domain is GAGVSQSPRYKVTKRGQDVALRCDPISGHVSLYWYRQALGQGPEFLTYFNYEAQQDKSGLPNDRFSAERPEGSISTLTIQRTEQRDSAMYRCASGRDYAAFFGPGTRLTVL.

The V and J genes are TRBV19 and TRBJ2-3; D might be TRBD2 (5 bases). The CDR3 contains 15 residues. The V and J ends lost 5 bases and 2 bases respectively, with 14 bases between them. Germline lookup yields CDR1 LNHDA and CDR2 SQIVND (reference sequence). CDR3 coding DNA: TGTGCCAGTAGTCCCCGAGCGGCCTCCACAGATACGCAGTATTTT. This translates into CASSPRAASTDTQYF.

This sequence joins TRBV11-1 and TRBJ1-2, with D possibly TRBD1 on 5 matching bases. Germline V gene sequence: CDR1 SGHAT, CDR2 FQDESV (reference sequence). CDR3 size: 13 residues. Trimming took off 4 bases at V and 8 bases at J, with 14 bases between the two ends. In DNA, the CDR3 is TGTGCCAGCAGCTGGGGCGACCGACGCGGCTACACCTTC. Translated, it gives CASSWGDRRGYTF.

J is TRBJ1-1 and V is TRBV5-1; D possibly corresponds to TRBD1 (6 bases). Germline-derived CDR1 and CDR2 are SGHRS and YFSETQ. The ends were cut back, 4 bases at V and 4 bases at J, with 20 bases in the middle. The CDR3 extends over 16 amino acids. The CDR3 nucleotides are TGCGCCAGCAGCATGGTCCCAGGGGTAGTGGGCACTGAAGCTTTCTTT. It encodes CASSMVPGVVGTEAFF.

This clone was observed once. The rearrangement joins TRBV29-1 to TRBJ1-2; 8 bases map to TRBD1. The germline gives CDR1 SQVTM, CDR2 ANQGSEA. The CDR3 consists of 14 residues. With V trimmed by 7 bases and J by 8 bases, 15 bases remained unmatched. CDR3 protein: CSASGQGGTKGYTF. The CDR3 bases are TGCAGCGCCTCCGGACAGGGAGGTACGAAAGGCTACACCTTC.

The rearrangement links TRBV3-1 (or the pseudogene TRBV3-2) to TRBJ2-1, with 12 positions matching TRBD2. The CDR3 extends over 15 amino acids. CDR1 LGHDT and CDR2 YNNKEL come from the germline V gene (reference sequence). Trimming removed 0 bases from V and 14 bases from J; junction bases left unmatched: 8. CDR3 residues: CASSQDRLAGGLEFF. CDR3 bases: TGTGCCAGCAGCCAAGATAGGCTAGCGGGGGGGCTAGAGTTCTTC.

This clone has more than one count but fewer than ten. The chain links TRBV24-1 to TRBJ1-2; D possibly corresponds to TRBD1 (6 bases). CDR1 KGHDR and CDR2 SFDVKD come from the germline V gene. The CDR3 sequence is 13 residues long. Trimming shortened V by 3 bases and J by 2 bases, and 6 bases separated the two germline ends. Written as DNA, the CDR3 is TGTGCCACCAGTGATACAGGGAACTATGGCTACACCTTC. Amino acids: CATSDTGNYGYTF.

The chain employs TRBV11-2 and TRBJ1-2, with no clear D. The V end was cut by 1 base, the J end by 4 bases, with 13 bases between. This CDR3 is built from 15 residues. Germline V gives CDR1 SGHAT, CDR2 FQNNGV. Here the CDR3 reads CASSLVGGQTYGYTF. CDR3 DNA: TGTGCCAGCAGCTTAGTGGGCGGGCAAACCTATGGCTACACCTTC.

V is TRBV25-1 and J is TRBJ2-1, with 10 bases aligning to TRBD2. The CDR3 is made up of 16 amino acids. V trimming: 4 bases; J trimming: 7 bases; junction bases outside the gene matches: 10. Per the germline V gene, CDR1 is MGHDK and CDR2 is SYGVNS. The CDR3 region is CASSGFASGGGNEQFF. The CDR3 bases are TGTGCCAGCAGTGGGTTTGCTAGCGGGGGAGGTAATGAGCAGTTCTTC. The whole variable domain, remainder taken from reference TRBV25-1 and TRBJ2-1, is EADIYQTPRYLVIGTGKKITLECSQTMGHDKMYWYQQDPGMELHLIHYSYGVNSTEKGDLSSESTVSRIRTEHFPLTLESARPSHTSQYLCASSGFASGGGNEQFFGPGTRLTVL.

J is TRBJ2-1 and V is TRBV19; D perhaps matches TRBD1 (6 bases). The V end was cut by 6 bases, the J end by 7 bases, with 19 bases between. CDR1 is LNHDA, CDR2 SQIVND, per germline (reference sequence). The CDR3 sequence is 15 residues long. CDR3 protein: CASSRGGNLWNEQFF. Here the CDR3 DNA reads TGTGCCAGTAGCCGTGGGGGCAACTTGTGGAATGAGCAGTTCTTC.

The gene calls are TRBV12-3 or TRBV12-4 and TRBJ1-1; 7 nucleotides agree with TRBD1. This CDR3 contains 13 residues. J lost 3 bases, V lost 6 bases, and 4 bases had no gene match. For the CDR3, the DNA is TGTGCCAGCAGCTACAGGGGCTACACTGAAGCTTTCTTT. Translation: CASSYRGYTEAFF.

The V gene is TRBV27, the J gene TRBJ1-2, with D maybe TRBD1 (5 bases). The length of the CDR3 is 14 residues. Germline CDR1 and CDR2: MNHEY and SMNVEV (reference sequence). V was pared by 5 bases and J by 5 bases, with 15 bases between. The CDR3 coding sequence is TGTGCCAGCAGTCGACTCATGGGGGGATATGGCTACACCTTC. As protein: CASSRLMGGYGYTF.

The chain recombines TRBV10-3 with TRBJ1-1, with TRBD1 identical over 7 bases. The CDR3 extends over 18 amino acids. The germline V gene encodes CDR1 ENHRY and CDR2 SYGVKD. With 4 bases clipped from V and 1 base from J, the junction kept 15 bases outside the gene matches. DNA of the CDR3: TGTGCCATCAGTGTTTGGTTGGAGCGGAGGGGGCCGAACACTGAAGCTTTCTTT. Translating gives CAISVWLERRGPNTEAFF.

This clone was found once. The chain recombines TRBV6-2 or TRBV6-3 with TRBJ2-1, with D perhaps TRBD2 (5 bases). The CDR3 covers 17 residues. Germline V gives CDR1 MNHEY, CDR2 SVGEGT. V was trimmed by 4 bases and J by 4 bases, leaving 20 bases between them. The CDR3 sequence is CASSSSDSYWAYNEQFF. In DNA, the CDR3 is TGTGCCAGCAGTTCCTCGGACTCGTACTGGGCATACAATGAGCAGTTCTTC.

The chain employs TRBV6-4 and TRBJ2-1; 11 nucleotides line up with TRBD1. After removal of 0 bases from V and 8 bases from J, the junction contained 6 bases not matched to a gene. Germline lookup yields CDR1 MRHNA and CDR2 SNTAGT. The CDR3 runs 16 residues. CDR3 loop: CASSDSAGQGGDEQFF. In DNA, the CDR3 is TGTGCCAGCAGTGACTCGGCGGGACAGGGGGGAGATGAGCAGTTCTTC.

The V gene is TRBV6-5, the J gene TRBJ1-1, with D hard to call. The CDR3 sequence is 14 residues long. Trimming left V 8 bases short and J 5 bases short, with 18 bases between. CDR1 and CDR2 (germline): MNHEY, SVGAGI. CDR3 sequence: CASLSRQRGTEAFF. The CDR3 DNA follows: TGTGCCAGCCTGAGTAGGCAGCGCGGGACTGAAGCTTTCTTT.

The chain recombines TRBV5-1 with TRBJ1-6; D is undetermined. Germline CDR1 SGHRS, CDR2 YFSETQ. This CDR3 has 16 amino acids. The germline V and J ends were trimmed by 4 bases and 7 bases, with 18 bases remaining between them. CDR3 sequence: CASSPDGTTGNSPLHF. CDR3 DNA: TGCGCCAGCAGCCCTGATGGTACTACCGGGAATTCACCCCTCCACTTT. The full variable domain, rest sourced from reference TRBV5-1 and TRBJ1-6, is KAGVTQTPRYLIKTRGQQVTLSCSPISGHRSVSWYQQTPGQGLQFLFEYFSETQRNKGNFPGRFSGRQFSNSRSEMNVSTLELGDSALYLCASSPDGTTGNSPLHFGNGTRLTVT.

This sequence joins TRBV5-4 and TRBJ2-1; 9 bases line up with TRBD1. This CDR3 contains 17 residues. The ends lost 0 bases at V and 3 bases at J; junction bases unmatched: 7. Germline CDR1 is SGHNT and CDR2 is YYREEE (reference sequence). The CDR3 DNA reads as TGTGCCAGCAGCTTGGCCCTTGGGACAGGGATCTACAATGAGCAGTTCTTC. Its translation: CASSLALGTGIYNEQFF.

The CDR3 DNA reads TGTGCCAGCAGCTCCAGCGGGGGGGTTGGCGAGCAGTTCTTC. Its protein is CASSSSGGVGEQFF. The chain couples TRBV7-9 to TRBJ2-1; 10 nucleotides align to TRBD2. There are 14 residues in the CDR3. V lost 4 bases to trimming and J lost 10 bases; unmatched junction nucleotides: 7. Germline V gene lookup returns CDR1 SEHNR and CDR2 FQNEAQ (reference sequence). The full variable domain, in which reference TRBV7-9 and TRBJ2-1 provide the parts outside the CDR3, is DTGVSQNPRHKITKRGQNVTFRCDPISEHNRLYWYRQTLGQGPEFLTYFQNEAQLEKSRLLSDRFSAERPKGSFSTLEIQRTEQGDSAMYLCASSSSGGVGEQFFGPGTRLTVL.

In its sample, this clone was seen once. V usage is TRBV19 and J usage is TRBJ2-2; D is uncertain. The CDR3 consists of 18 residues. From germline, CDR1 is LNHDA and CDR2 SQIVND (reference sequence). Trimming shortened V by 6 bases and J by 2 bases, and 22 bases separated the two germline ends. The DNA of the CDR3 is TGTGCCAGTAGCCCCCTACCTTTTGATGTCCTTAACACCGGGGAGCTGTTTTTT. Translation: CASSPLPFDVLNTGELFF.